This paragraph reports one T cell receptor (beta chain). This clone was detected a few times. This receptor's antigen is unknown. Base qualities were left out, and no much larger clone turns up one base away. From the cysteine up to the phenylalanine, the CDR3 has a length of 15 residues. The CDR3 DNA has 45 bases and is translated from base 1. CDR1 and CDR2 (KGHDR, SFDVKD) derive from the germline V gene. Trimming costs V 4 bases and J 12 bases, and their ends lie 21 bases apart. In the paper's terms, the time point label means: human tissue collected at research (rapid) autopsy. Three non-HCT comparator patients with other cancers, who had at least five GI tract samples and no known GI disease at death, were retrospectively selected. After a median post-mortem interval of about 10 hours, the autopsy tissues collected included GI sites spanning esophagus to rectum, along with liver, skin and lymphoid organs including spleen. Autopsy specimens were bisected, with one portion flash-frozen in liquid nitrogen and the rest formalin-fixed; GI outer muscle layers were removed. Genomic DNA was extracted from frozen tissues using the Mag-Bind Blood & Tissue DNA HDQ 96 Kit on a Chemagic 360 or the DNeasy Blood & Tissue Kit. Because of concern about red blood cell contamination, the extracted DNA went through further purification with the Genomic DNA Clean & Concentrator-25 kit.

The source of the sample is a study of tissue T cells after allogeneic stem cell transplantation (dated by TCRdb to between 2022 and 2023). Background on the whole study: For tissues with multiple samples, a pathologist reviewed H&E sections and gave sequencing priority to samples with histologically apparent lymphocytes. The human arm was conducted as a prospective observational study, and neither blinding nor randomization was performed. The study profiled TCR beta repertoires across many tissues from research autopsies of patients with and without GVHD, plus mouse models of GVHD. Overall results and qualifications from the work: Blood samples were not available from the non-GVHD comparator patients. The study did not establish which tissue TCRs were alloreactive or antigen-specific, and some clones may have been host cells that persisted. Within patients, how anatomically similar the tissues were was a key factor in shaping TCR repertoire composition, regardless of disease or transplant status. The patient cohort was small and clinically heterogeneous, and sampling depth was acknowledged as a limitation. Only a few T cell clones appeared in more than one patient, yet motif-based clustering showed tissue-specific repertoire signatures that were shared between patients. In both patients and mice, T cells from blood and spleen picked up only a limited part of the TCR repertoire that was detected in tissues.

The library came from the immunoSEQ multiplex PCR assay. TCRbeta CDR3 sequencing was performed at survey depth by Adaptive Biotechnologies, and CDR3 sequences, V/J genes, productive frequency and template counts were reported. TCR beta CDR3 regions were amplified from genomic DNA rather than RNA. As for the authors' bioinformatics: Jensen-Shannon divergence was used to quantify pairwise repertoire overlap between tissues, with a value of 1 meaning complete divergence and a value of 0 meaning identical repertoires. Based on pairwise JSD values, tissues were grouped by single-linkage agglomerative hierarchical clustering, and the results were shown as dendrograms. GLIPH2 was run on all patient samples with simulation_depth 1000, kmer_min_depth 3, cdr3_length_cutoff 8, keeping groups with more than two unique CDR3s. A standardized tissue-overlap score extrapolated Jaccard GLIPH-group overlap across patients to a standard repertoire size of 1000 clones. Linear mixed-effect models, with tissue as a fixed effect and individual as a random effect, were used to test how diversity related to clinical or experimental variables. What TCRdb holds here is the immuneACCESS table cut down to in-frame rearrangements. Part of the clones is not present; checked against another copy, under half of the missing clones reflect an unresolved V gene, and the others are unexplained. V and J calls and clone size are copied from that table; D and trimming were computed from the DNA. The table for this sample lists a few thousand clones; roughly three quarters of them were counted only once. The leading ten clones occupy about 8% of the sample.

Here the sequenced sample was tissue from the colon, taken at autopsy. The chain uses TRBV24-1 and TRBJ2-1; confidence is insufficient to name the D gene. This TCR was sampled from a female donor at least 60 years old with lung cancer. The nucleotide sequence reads TGTGCCACCAGTGACCCCGGCAGCCGTTTGTCCTCGCAGTTCTTC. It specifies CATSDPGSRLSSQFF.